This entry lists 27 T cell receptor beta chains sequenced from one sample in a study of Graves' ophthalmopathy and Graves' hyperthyroidism. Amplifying from RNA transcripts, the study obtained TCR beta CDR3 regions. Scientists carried out first-round RT-PCR using HTBI primers and then a second-round multiplex PCR. TCRdb reprocessed the multiplex PCR reads via MiXCR and lists one record per CDR3 protein. The sample holds roughly 500,000 distinct CDR3 sequences, approximately 15% seen once. The sequenced material came from blood. The receptors come from a woman aged 25 to 39 with Graves' ophthalmopathy.

This clonotype was recorded at least ten times. This rearrangement joins TRBV5-1 to TRBJ2-4; no clear D. V dropped 0 bases and J dropped 9 bases, with 13 bases sitting between them. The CDR3 consists of 14 residues. Germline assignment: CDR1 SGHRS and CDR2 YFSETQ. CDR3 amino acids: CASSLGSDRRIQYF. CDR3 DNA sequence: TGCGCCAGCAGCTTGGGAAGCGACCGTCGCATTCAGTACTTC.

This clonotype showed up many times. The chain joins TRBV15 to TRBJ1-2, with TRBD1 matching 9 bases. The CDR3 totals 15 residues. Germline V gives CDR1 LNHNV, CDR2 YYDKDF (reference sequence). Losses at the gene ends were 0 bases for V and 6 bases for J; bases not matched to a gene: 5. The CDR3 loop reads CATSRDTGGADGYTF. The DNA for the CDR3 is TGTGCCACCAGCAGAGATACAGGGGGCGCGGATGGCTACACCTTC.

This clonotype was counted many times. This chain joins TRBV27 and TRBJ2-7; 7 bases line up with TRBD1. Germline V gene sequence: CDR1 MNHEY, CDR2 SMNVEV (reference sequence). The CDR3 covers 15 residues. V lost 6 bases to trimming and J lost 4 bases; unmatched junction nucleotides: 12. DNA of the CDR3: TGTGCCAGCAGAAAAGAAACAGGGGCGAATTACGAGCAGTACTTC. Its protein product is CASRKETGANYEQYF.

The chain joins TRBV6-4 to TRBJ2-2; unclear D gene. Deletions cut 5 bases from V and 2 bases from J, with 6 bases between. Germline lookup yields CDR1 MRHNA and CDR2 SNTAGT. The CDR3 has 13 amino acids. The CDR3 reads CASSKDNTGELFF. In DNA form, the CDR3 reads TGTGCCAGCAGTAAAGACAACACCGGGGAGCTGTTTTTT.

The chain couples TRBV27 to TRBJ1-1, with D perhaps matching TRBD1 (6 bases). Trimming pared 6 bases from V and 3 bases from J, leaving 23 bases between. The CDR3 covers 17 residues. Germline values: CDR1 MNHEY, CDR2 SMNVEV (reference sequence). The CDR3 nucleotides read TGTGCCAGCAGCCGCAGTATGTACAGGGTTTCGGACACTGAAGCTTTCTTT. Translating gives CASSRSMYRVSDTEAFF.

This clonotype was observed many times. J is TRBJ2-7 and V is TRBV7-9; 8 nucleotides agree with TRBD1. Germline values: CDR1 SEHNR, CDR2 FQNEAQ (reference sequence). The V gene end was trimmed by 5 bases and the J gene end by 7 bases; junction bases not matched to a gene: 13. The CDR3 covers 15 residues. The CDR3 coding sequence is TGTGCCAGCAGCACCCCGGGACAGGCATATCTTGAGCAGTACTTC. It is translated as CASSTPGQAYLEQYF.

This clonotype was counted many times. This rearrangement joins TRBV29-1 to TRBJ2-5, with 9 positions matching TRBD2. CDR3 length equals 14 residues. Germline loops: CDR1 SQVTM, CDR2 ANQGSEA. J gave up 1 base and V 6 bases, and 6 bases lay outside the gene matches. CDR3 loop: CSVRLAVFQETQYF. The CDR3 DNA is TGCAGCGTCCGACTAGCGGTTTTCCAAGAGACCCAGTACTTC.

This clonotype was counted only a few times. A read error may explain this, as a much larger clone is one base away. The chain is built from TRBV28 and TRBJ2-7; maybe TRBD2 (5 bases). The germline gives CDR1 MDHEN, CDR2 SYDVKM. The CDR3 length is 13 residues. In DNA, the CDR3 is TGTGCCAGCATCTCCCGGGGATACAACGAGCGGTACTTC. Protein sequence: CASISRGYNERYF. Filled out from reference TRBV28 and TRBJ2-7, the complete variable domain reads DVKVTQSSRYLVKRTGEKVFLECVQDMDHENMFWYRQDPGLGLRLIYFSYDVKMKEKGDIPEGYSVSREKKERFSLILESASTNQTSMYLCASISRGYNERYFGPGTRLTVT.

The sample holds many counts of this clonotype. The chain uses TRBV6-1 and TRBJ1-1; D may be TRBD1 (6 bases). This CDR3 has 12 residues. Germline V gene lookup returns CDR1 MNHNS and CDR2 SASEGT. The germline V and J ends were trimmed by 9 bases and 2 bases, with 10 bases remaining between them. CDR3 protein: CASGQINTEAFF. CDR3 sequence (DNA): TGTGCCAGTGGACAGATTAACACTGAAGCTTTCTTT.

This clonotype showed up many times. The chain uses TRBV5-1 and TRBJ2-7, with a tentative D call TRBD1 (5 bases). Germline V gene data show CDR1 as SGHRS and CDR2 as YFSETQ. This CDR3 comprises 15 residues. Deletions cut 0 bases from V and 1 base from J, with 11 bases between. The CDR3 loop is CASSLGQSHSYEQYF. The CDR3 nucleotides are TGCGCCAGCAGCTTGGGACAGTCCCATTCCTACGAGCAGTACTTC.

This clonotype was seen at least ten times. This chain connects TRBV19 to TRBJ1-5; D not resolved. This CDR3 is built from 13 residues. Germline V CDR1 and CDR2: LNHDA, SQIVND (reference sequence). The germline V and J ends were trimmed by 6 bases and 7 bases, with 13 bases remaining between them. The CDR3 nucleotides are TGTGCCAGTAGGCCCCAGAGTTTCCAGCCCCAGCATTTT. The encoded protein is CASRPQSFQPQHF.

This clonotype was found many times. The gene calls are TRBV7-9 and TRBJ2-5; D not resolved. Germline lookup yields CDR1 SEHNR and CDR2 FQNEAQ (reference sequence). The CDR3 length is 14 residues. V dropped 1 base and J dropped 5 bases, with 11 bases sitting between them. Here the CDR3 DNA reads TGTGCCAGCAGCTTAGTATCAGTTTGGGAGACCCAGTACTTC. Translated: CASSLVSVWETQYF.

This clonotype was seen repeatedly, ten times or more. The chain carries TRBV4-1 and TRBJ1-5; D is ambiguous. The CDR3 length is 13 residues. Trimming stripped 1 base from V and 9 bases from J, with 10 bases between. Germline CDR1 and CDR2: MGHRA and YSYEKL. Here the CDR3 reads CASSQGTLRPQHF. The CDR3 DNA reads TGCGCCAGCAGCCAAGGTACCCTGAGGCCCCAGCATTTT.

The chain employs TRBV7-9 and TRBJ1-1, with D unclear. There are 14 residues in the CDR3. Deletions cut 0 bases from V and 5 bases from J, with 10 bases between. The germline V gene has CDR1 SEHNR and CDR2 FQNEAQ (reference sequence). The CDR3 nucleotides are TGTGCCAGCAGCTTAGCCTCCCGCGGGACTGAAGCTTTCTTT. Residues: CASSLASRGTEAFF.

This clonotype occurred many times. The chain combines TRBV7-9 with TRBJ1-2; TRBD1 aligns across 9 bases. V dropped 5 bases and J dropped 4; count of bases not matched to a gene: 8. The length of the CDR3 is 15 residues. Germline values: CDR1 SEHNR, CDR2 FQNEAQ (reference sequence). The CDR3: CASSLSRQGGYGYTF. The CDR3, as DNA: TGTGCCAGCAGCCTATCAAGACAGGGGGGCTATGGCTACACCTTC.

This clonotype has at least ten counts. The chain carries TRBV12-5 and TRBJ2-5; 9 bases map to TRBD2. Germline V CDR1 and CDR2: LGHNT, FRNRAP. After removal of 0 bases from V and 2 bases from J, the junction contained 7 bases not matched to a gene. The CDR3 sequence is 17 residues long. The CDR3 DNA reads as TGTGCTAGTGGTTTGGTACACCCTAGCGGGGTACAAGAGACCCAGTACTTC. As protein: CASGLVHPSGVQETQYF.

This clonotype was counted many times. This chain connects TRBV28 to TRBJ2-5; D remains unclear. V was trimmed by 1 base and J by 3 bases, leaving 12 bases between them. This CDR3 is built from 15 residues. CDR1 is MDHEN, CDR2 SYDVKM, per germline. The CDR3 loop is CASSLYVGREETQYF. CDR3 in DNA: TGTGCCAGCAGTTTATACGTAGGTAGAGAAGAGACCCAGTACTTC.

On this clonotype: A much bigger clone sits one base away, suggesting this may be a read error. The V and J genes are TRBV6-1 and TRBJ1-2; D gene ambiguous. Germline assignment: CDR1 MNHNS and CDR2 SASEGT. The CDR3 runs to 15 residues. The CDR3 is CASSEAGLYNYGYSF. The CDR3 DNA reads TGTGCCAGCAGTGAAGCGGGGTTGTATAACTATGGCTACAGCTTC.

This clonotype was counted between two and nine times. This rearrangement joins TRBV13 to TRBJ2-4, with D tentatively TRBD1 (6 bases). Germline V lookup: CDR1 PRHDT, CDR2 FYEKMQ (reference sequence). The V end was cut by 4 bases, the J end by 0 bases, with 10 bases between. This CDR3 is 15 amino acids long. For the CDR3, the DNA is TGTGCCAGCAGCTACAGGGTTTTAGCCAAAAACATTCAGTACTTC. This gives the protein CASSYRVLAKNIQYF.

This clonotype was recorded a few times. The CDR3 spells CASSPEGSSNQPQHF. The CDR3 DNA sequence: TGTGCCAGCAGCCCTGAAGGATCTAGCAATCAGCCCCAGCATTTT. This rearrangement joins TRBV9 to TRBJ1-5; D remains ambiguous. CDR3 length: 15 amino acids. Between the trimmed V and J ends, which lost 4 bases and 0 bases, there was a span of 11 bases. Germline V CDR1 and CDR2: SGDLS, YYNGEE.

This clonotype showed up just a few times. The chain combines TRBV12-3 or TRBV12-4 with TRBJ2-5; D not resolved. CDR3 length: 15 amino acids. V shed 5 bases and J shed 5 bases, with 18 bases lying between them. The DNA of the CDR3 is TGTGCCAGCAGTGGAACAGTGAGCATTCGGGAGACCCAGTACTTC. Encoded protein: CASSGTVSIRETQYF.

This clonotype was detected ten times or more. The germline gene is not matched at one end of the junction; a read error may be the cause. The V call is TRBV5-1, the J call TRBJ1-1; the D is unclear. In germline, CDR1 is SGHRS, CDR2 YFSETQ. This CDR3 is built from 13 residues. The chain's CDR3 is CASSFGESTEAFF. The CDR3 DNA is TGTGCCAGCAGTTTTGGAGAGAGCACTGAAGCTTTCTTT.

This clonotype was detected many times. The chain employs TRBV11-3 and TRBJ1-2; perhaps TRBD1 as D (5 bases). The V end lost 3 bases, the J end lost 2 bases, and 19 bases lay between the germline ends. The CDR3 contains 17 residues. CDR1 is SGHNT and CDR2 is YENEEA in the germline V gene. CDR3 DNA: TGTGCCAGCAGCTTGGGCACGGGGGAGGCAGGAAACTATGGCTACACCTTC. Encoded protein: CASSLGTGEAGNYGYTF. Full variable domain (outside the CDR3, taken from reference TRBV11-3 and TRBJ1-2): EAGVVQSPRYKIIEKKQPVAFWCNPISGHNTLYWYLQNLGQGPELLIRYENEEAVDDSQLPKDRFSAERLKGVDSTLKIQPAELGDSAVYLCASSLGTGEAGNYGYTFGSGTRLTVV.

The chain combines TRBV30 with TRBJ2-5; D uncertain. The V end lost 5 bases, the J end lost 2 bases, and 15 bases lay between the germline ends. The CDR3 totals 14 residues. Germline values: CDR1 GTSNPN, CDR2 SVGIG (reference sequence). The CDR3, as DNA: TGTGCCTGGGGGTGGGTAGTGCCACAAGAGACCCAGTACTTC. Translating it yields CAWGWVVPQETQYF.

This clonotype was found a few times. The chain carries TRBV27 and TRBJ1-5; 9 nucleotides line up with TRBD1. CDR3 size: 16 residues. Germline V gene sequence: CDR1 MNHEY, CDR2 SMNVEV (reference sequence). V lost 8 bases to trimming and J lost 2 bases; unmatched junction nucleotides: 10. CDR3 sequence: CASQPTGGWGNQPQHF. The CDR3 bases are TGTGCCAGCCAACCCACAGGGGGCTGGGGCAATCAGCCCCAGCATTTT.

The J gene is TRBJ1-2, the V gene TRBV6-1; TRBD1 agrees at 9 bases. With 4 bases clipped from V and 3 bases from J, the junction kept 12 bases outside the gene matches. The CDR3 loop spans 17 amino acids. Germline-derived CDR1 and CDR2 are MNHNS and SASEGT. The CDR3 DNA reads as TGTGCCAGCAGTGGGGCCGGGACAGGGATCACCTACTATGGCTACACCTTC. Amino acids: CASSGAGTGITYYGYTF.

At least ten counts were recorded for this clonotype. The chain recombines TRBV6-1 with TRBJ2-5, with D perhaps TRBD2 (6 bases). CDR1 and CDR2 (germline): MNHNS, SASEGT. Trimming pared 4 bases from V and 1 base from J, leaving 13 bases between. The CDR3 length is 15 residues. CDR3 sequence (DNA): TGTGCCAGCAGTGCCGGACTATTCAGCCAAGAGACCCAGTACTTC. Translated, it gives CASSAGLFSQETQYF.